These 17 T cell receptor beta chains were all obtained from the same sample, sequenced in a study of siplizumab effects on memory and regulatory T cells. Generated by immunoSEQ multiplex PCR, the TCRdb table keeps only in-frame clones and is missing some. The sample shows around 100,000 clones, 94% of them seen only once. Sequenced sample: non-Treg CD4+ T cells sorted from blood. These TCRs come from a human donor in good health.

The chain carries TRBV7-2 and TRBJ2-7; D remains ambiguous. There are 15 residues in the CDR3. Germline V gene sequence: CDR1 SGHTA, CDR2 FQGNSA. V was shortened by 1 base and J by 2 bases, with 12 bases between the two germline ends. The CDR3 region has the DNA TGTGCCAGCAGCTTAGAGGTAGGCAGAACCTACGAGCAGTACTTC. Protein: CASSLEVGRTYEQYF.

The chain carries TRBV6-1 and TRBJ2-2; D ambiguous. V was clipped by 10 bases and J by 2 bases, with 11 bases between them. This CDR3 is 13 amino acids long. CDR1 MNHNS and CDR2 SASEGT come from the germline V gene. CDR3 in DNA: TGTGCCACCCATAGTACAAACACCGGGGAGCTGTTTTTT. It is translated as CATHSTNTGELFF.

This chain connects TRBV6-9 to TRBJ2-7; 9 nucleotides agree with TRBD2. Germline-derived CDR1 and CDR2 are MNHGY and SVAAGI. V was clipped by 4 bases and J by 3 bases; unmatched bases: 7. This CDR3 contains 15 residues. In nucleotides, the CDR3 is TGTGCCAGCAGTTCTGTAGCGGGAGCCGACTACGAGCAGTACTTC. It translates to CASSSVAGADYEQYF.

The chain couples TRBV7-3 to TRBJ2-1; 14 bases are shared with TRBD2. Germline V CDR1 and CDR2: SGHTA, FQGTGA. The CDR3 extends over 14 amino acids. J was trimmed by 12 bases and V by 5 bases; bases with no gene match: 6. This CDR3 is CASSLGTSGSLQFF. The CDR3 DNA follows: TGTGCCAGCAGCCTTGGGACTAGCGGGAGTTTGCAGTTCTTC.

Concerning this clone itself: Germline and junction disagree at one end, which may indicate a read error. The gene calls are TRBV6-1 and TRBJ2-1; D remains ambiguous. The CDR3 has 16 amino acids. Germline assignment: CDR1 MNHNS and CDR2 SASEGT. Here the CDR3 DNA reads TGTGCCAGCAGTGAGGGTCGCCCCAGCTCCCACAATGAGCAGTTCTTC. It yields the protein CASSEGRPSSHNEQFF.

This clone showed up just once. This chain connects TRBV29-1 to TRBJ2-3; D gene unclear. Trimming cost V 4 bases and J 2 bases, with 13 bases left between them. The CDR3 spans 14 residues. CDR1 and CDR2 (germline): SQVTM, ANQGSEA. The DNA for the CDR3 is TGCAGCGTTGGCGACGGCGGAACCACAGATACGCAGTATTTT. This encodes CSVGDGGTTDTQYF.

V usage is TRBV7-9 and J usage is TRBJ2-1, with 8 bases identical to TRBD1. CDR1 is SEHNR, CDR2 FQNEAQ, per germline (reference sequence). Trimming removed 1 base from V and 5 bases from J; junction bases left unmatched: 4. CDR3 size: 15 residues. CDR3 sequence: CASSLGQGIDNEQFF. The CDR3 DNA reads TGTGCCAGCAGCTTAGGACAGGGGATCGACAATGAGCAGTTCTTC.

This clone appeared a single time. The V gene is TRBV5-6, the J gene TRBJ2-3, with a weak D call TRBD2 (7 bases). The CDR3 runs to 16 residues. With 3 bases removed from V and 6 bases from J, the gap between germline ends came to 20 bases. The germline V gene encodes CDR1 SGHDT and CDR2 YYEEEE. In DNA, the CDR3 is TGTGCCAGCAGCTGGGGCGGCGGGGGCGCGAGGGATACGCAGTATTTT. It encodes CASSWGGGGARDTQYF.

The V call is TRBV6-6, the J call TRBJ2-5, with 7 bases identical to TRBD1. J was trimmed by 2 bases and V by 6 bases; bases with no gene match: 9. The CDR3 extends over 15 amino acids. Germline values: CDR1 MNHNY, CDR2 SVGAGI (reference sequence). CDR3 sequence: CASRPGQTRQETQYF. CDR3 nucleotide sequence: TGTGCCAGCAGACCGGGACAGACCAGACAAGAGACCCAGTACTTC.

This clone was picked up one time. In DNA, the CDR3 is TGCGCCAGCAACGAGCGGGGGGAAGGTACCTTCAATGAGCAGTTCTTC. Its protein product is CASNERGEGTFNEQFF. The rearrangement uses TRBV10-1 and TRBJ2-1; 9 bases are shared with TRBD2. With V trimmed by 7 bases and J by 6 bases, 13 bases remained unmatched. The CDR3 covers 16 residues. Germline V CDR1 and CDR2: WNHNN, SYGVQD (reference sequence).

The J gene is TRBJ2-1, the V gene TRBV19, with 7 bases matching TRBD1. CDR1 is LNHDA and CDR2 is SQIVND in the germline V gene (reference sequence). Germline trimming cut 3 bases from V and 4 bases from J; bases unmatched to any gene: 0. The CDR3 sequence is 13 residues long. Here the CDR3 reads CASSMGQYNEQFF. In DNA form, the CDR3 reads TGTGCCAGTAGTATGGGACAGTACAATGAGCAGTTCTTC.

The V call is TRBV19, the J call TRBJ1-5; D not certain. Germline V CDR1 and CDR2: LNHDA, SQIVND (reference sequence). V was cut by 4 bases and J by 7 bases, with 17 bases left in between. This CDR3 is built from 15 residues. The CDR3 sequence is CASSTEFGGGQPQHF. Here the CDR3 DNA reads TGTGCCAGTAGTACGGAATTCGGAGGTGGGCAGCCCCAGCATTTT.

The rearrangement uses TRBV28 and TRBJ2-7; D tentatively reads TRBD1 or TRBD2 (5 bases each). The length of the CDR3 is 11 residues. Looked up from germline, CDR1 is MDHEN and CDR2 is SYDVKM. V lost 6 bases and J lost 7, with 10 bases in between. This CDR3 reads CASRGPREQYF. DNA for the CDR3: TGTGCCAGCAGGGGACCTAGGGAGCAGTACTTC.

The J gene is TRBJ2-1, the V gene TRBV5-1; no reliable D call. With 1 base removed from V and 8 bases from J, the gap between germline ends came to 10 bases. The germline gives CDR1 SGHRS, CDR2 YFSETQ. The CDR3 length is 13 residues. CDR3 region: CASSLRLGYEQFF. Written as DNA, the CDR3 is TGCGCCAGCAGCTTGCGGTTAGGGTATGAGCAGTTCTTC. Full variable domain (missing parts from reference TRBV5-1 and TRBJ2-1): KAGVTQTPRYLIKTRGQQVTLSCSPISGHRSVSWYQQTPGQGLQFLFEYFSETQRNKGNFPGRFSGRQFSNSRSEMNVSTLELGDSALYLCASSLRLGYEQFFGPGTRLTVL.

V gene TRBV29-1 combines with J gene TRBJ2-5, with TRBD2 identical over 14 bases. Trimming took 7 bases from V and 4 from J; bases not matched to a gene: 5. Germline loops: CDR1 SQVTM, CDR2 ANQGSEA. The CDR3 is made up of 14 amino acids. The CDR3 loop is CSAPGLAGGETQYF. The CDR3 DNA is TGCAGCGCCCCAGGACTAGCGGGAGGAGAGACCCAGTACTTC.

This chain links TRBV18 with TRBJ1-2; D call uncertain. Trimming left V 0 bases short and J 2 bases short, with 10 bases between. The germline V gene encodes CDR1 KGHSH and CDR2 LQKENI. The length of the CDR3 is 15 residues. CDR3 protein: CASSPPNSGNYGYTF. The CDR3, as DNA: TGTGCCAGCTCACCACCCAACTCGGGGAACTATGGCTACACCTTC.

The rearrangement links TRBV28 to TRBJ2-2; no definite D call. CDR3 size: 16 residues. CDR1 is MDHEN and CDR2 is SYDVKM in the germline V gene. Trimming pared 3 bases from V and 0 bases from J, leaving 11 bases between. The CDR3 reads CASSLSVASNTGELFF. CDR3 bases: TGTGCCAGCAGTTTGAGTGTCGCCTCGAACACCGGGGAGCTGTTTTTT.